This T cell receptor beta chain was documented in a study of T cell repertoires in cytomegalovirus infection (dated by TCRdb to about 2019). A note on the overall study: Peptide stimulations targeted recently identified HLA-C-restricted CMV epitopes, whose presentation resists viral immunomodulation, together with well-studied HLA-B-restricted epitopes. The HLA type of each donor mattered for the analysis, because public TCR beta signatures pointed to carriage of CMV infection along with the matching HLA type.

The CDR3 covers 19 residues, taking in both the cysteine and the phenylalanine. Only the CDR3 region is kept as DNA, spanning 57 bases read in frame from base 1. The germline V and J ends show losses of 0 bases and 0 bases respectively, and no gene match explains 7 bases of the junction. As encoded in the germline V gene, CDR1 is MNHNS while CDR2 is SASEGT. According to the study, the label for this sample's treatment or condition signals: in vitro stimulation with specific CMV peptide epitopes to enrich CMV-specific T cells. The sequencer listed for this sample is Illumina HiSeq 1500. TCRdb reanalyzed the raw reads on its own, using fastp at Q25 for trimming and MiXCR for clone calling, and kept in-frame beta chains. One record per CDR3 amino acid sequence lists the most common genes and DNA. This sample lists about 570,000 distinct CDR3 sequences; approximately 40% were detected once. Clones ranked in the top ten supply 48% of the sample.

The study at large found these results: The ex vivo response was dominated by HLA-C-restricted CMV-specific TCR beta clonotypes, which also provided the single most frequent clonotype in two of eight donors. Cumulative frequency of public TCR beta family members discriminated carriers of CMV infection plus the relevant HLA type in this cohort and an independent 352-donor cohort.

A few counts support this clonotype. Its antigen is unknown. The input lacks base qualities; no much larger clone sits a single base away. This clonotype was sampled from a human donor in good health (CMV status not recorded). Some clones in this sample may be carry-over from other donors' samples. The starting material was cultured PBMCs, obtained from culture after CMV antigen stimulation. The sequence joins TRBV6-1 to TRBJ2-5; 13 middle bases align to TRBD2. For the CDR3, the sequence is CASSEARTSGSGYQETQYF. The DNA sequence is given as TGTGCCAGCAGTGAAGCTAGGACTAGCGGGAGCGGGTACCAAGAGACCCAGTACTTC.